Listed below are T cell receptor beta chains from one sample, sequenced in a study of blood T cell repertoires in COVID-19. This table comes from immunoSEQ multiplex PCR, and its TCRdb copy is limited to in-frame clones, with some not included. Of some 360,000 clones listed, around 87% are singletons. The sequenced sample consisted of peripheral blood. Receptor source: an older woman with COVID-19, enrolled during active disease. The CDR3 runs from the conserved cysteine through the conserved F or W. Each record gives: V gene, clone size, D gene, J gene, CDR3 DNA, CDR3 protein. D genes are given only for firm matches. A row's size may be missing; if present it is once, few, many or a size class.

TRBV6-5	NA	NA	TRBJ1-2	TGTGCCAGCAGTTACTTCGGGGGATGGTCTAACTATGGCTACACCTTC	CASSYFGGWSNYGYTF
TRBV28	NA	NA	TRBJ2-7	TGTGCCAGCAGTCGCGGCTTGCTCTACGAGCAGTACTTC	CASSRGLLYEQYF
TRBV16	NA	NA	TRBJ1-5	TGTGCCAGCACCCCCAGCAGGGGCAGGACCCAGCATTTT	CASTPSRGRTQHF
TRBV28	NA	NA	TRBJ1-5	TGTGCCAGCAGTTATCCGGGGTTCAATCAGCCCCAGCATTTT	CASSYPGFNQPQHF
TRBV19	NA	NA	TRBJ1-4	TGTGCCAGTAGTGCCCTCTCAGGTGAAGGTGAAAAACTGTTTTTT	CASSALSGEGEKLFF
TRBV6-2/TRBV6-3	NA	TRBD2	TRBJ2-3	TGTGCCAGCAGTCGACTAGCGGAGGGAGCAGATACGCAGTATTTT	CASSRLAEGADTQYF
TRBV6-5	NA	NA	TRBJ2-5	TGTGCCAGCAGTTGGACTAACCAAGAGACCCAGTACTTC	CASSWTNQETQYF
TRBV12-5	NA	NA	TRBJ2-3	TGTGCTAGTGGCCAGGGCGCAGATACGCAGTATTTT	CASGQGADTQYF
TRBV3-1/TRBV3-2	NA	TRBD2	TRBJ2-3	TGTGCCAGCAGCCGCGCGGGGGGGTACACAGATACGCAGTATTTT	CASSRAGGYTDTQYF
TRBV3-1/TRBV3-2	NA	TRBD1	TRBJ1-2	TGTGCCAGCAGCCCCACGACAGGGGATAACTATGGCTACACCTTC	CASSPTTGDNYGYTF
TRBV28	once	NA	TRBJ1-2	TGTGCCAGCAGTACAGGGCTCGTCTATGGCTACACCTTC	CASSTGLVYGYTF
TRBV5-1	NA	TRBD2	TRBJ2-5	TGCGCCAGCAGCTTGGGGCTAGCGGGGGGCTATCAAGAGACCCAGTACTTC	CASSLGLAGGYQETQYF
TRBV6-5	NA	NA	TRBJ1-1	TGTGCCAGCAGGTCGGGAGGGGGAACTGAAGCTTTCTTT	CASRSGGGTEAFF
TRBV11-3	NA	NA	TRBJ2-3	TGTGCCAGCAGCCGCGGGGGCGGGGGCCCAGATACGCAGTATTTT	CASSRGGGGPDTQYF